One and the same sample provided the 18 T cell receptor beta chains below, sequenced in a study of blood T cell repertoires in COVID-19. Sequenced by immunoSEQ multiplex PCR; TCRdb stores in-frame clones only, minus some. The data hold around 260,000 clones, with approximately 79% observed a single time. Specimen: PBMCs or T cells enriched from blood (not recorded which). The receptor set was obtained from a young man with acute COVID-19.

The chain links TRBV19 to TRBJ2-5; D gene uncertain. V was clipped by 1 base and J by 2 bases, with 8 bases between them. In germline, CDR1 is LNHDA, CDR2 SQIVND (reference sequence). This CDR3 contains 14 residues. CDR3 loop: CASSIGQNQETQYF. CDR3 DNA sequence: TGTGCCAGTAGTATAGGGCAGAATCAAGAGACCCAGTACTTC.

The CDR3, as DNA: TGTGCCAGCAGAGACAGGGTGATTGATGGCTACACCTTC. Protein product: CASRDRVIDGYTF. The genes are TRBV27 and TRBJ1-2; 7 bases are a match to TRBD1. Germline CDR1 reads MNHEY; CDR2 reads SMNVEV (reference sequence). V lost 6 bases and J lost 6; bases outside the gene matches: 7. The CDR3 spans 13 residues.

The rearrangement joins TRBV12-5 to TRBJ2-1; 9 nucleotides agree with TRBD2. Germline CDR1 reads LGHNT; CDR2 reads FRNRAP. The CDR3 length is 14 residues. Germline trimming cut 6 bases from V and 4 bases from J; bases unmatched to any gene: 4. Here the CDR3 reads CASGDSGGYNEQFF. CDR3 coding DNA: TGTGCTAGTGGGGACAGCGGGGGGTACAATGAGCAGTTCTTC. Drawing the rest from reference TRBV12-5 and TRBJ2-1, the complete variable domain is DARVTQTPRHKVTEMGQEVTMRCQPILGHNTVFWYRQTMMQGLELLAYFRNRAPLDDSGMPKDRFSAEMPDATLATLKIQPSEPRDSAVYFCASGDSGGYNEQFFGPGTRLTVL.

The rearrangement links TRBV15 to TRBJ2-2, with TRBD2 as a possible D gene (6 bases). CDR1 and CDR2 from the germline V gene are LNHNV and YYDKDF (reference sequence). V lost 0 bases and J 8 bases, leaving 7 bases between the germline ends. The CDR3 covers 13 residues. The CDR3, as DNA: TGTGCCACCAGCAGAGAGGGGACTGGGGAGCTGTTTTTT. Translation gives CATSREGTGELFF.

There are a few counts of this clone. The CDR3 bases are TGTGCCAGCAGTTATAAGAGGGATTGGGCTGAAGCTTTCTTT. Translated: CASSYKRDWAEAFF. The V and J genes are TRBV6-5 and TRBJ1-1; D uncertain. Germline lookup yields CDR1 MNHEY and CDR2 SVGAGI. The CDR3 runs 14 residues. The ends were cut back, 3 bases at V and 6 bases at J, with 14 bases in the middle.

The chain has TRBV24-1 and TRBJ2-1; D unclear. This CDR3 is built from 14 residues. Trimming took off 12 bases at V and 5 bases at J, with 19 bases between the two ends. Germline V gene data show CDR1 as KGHDR and CDR2 as SFDVKD. CDR3 region: CAHPRIGTNNEQFF. CDR3 DNA sequence: TGTGCCCACCCTAGAATCGGAACGAACAATGAGCAGTTCTTC.

The V call is TRBV9, the J call TRBJ1-4; 7 nucleotides line up with TRBD1. The germline V gene encodes CDR1 SGDLS and CDR2 YYNGEE. The length of the CDR3 is 15 residues. V lost 5 bases, J lost 3 bases, and 7 bases stayed unmatched. The CDR3 coding sequence is TGTGCCAGCAGTGGCAACAGGGGAGCTAATGAAAAACTGTTTTTT. This gives the protein CASSGNRGANEKLFF.

The chain employs TRBV9 and TRBJ2-2, with D perhaps TRBD2 (6 bases). The V end lost 2 bases, the J end lost 1 base, and 12 bases lay between the germline ends. This CDR3 has 16 residues. The V gene's germline CDR1 is SGDLS and CDR2 YYNGEE. The CDR3 loop is CASSVSGRGNTGELFF. The CDR3 region has the DNA TGTGCCAGCAGCGTTAGCGGCAGAGGGAACACCGGGGAGCTGTTTTTT.

The J gene is TRBJ2-7, the V gene TRBV10-3, with D possibly being TRBD2 (5 bases). The CDR3 covers 14 residues. Trimming stripped 5 bases from V and 2 bases from J, with 13 bases between. The germline V gene encodes CDR1 ENHRY and CDR2 SYGVKD. This chain's CDR3 is CAISPPSRPYEQYV. Here the CDR3 DNA reads TGTGCCATCAGTCCACCTAGCCGCCCCTACGAGCAGTACGTC.

CDR3 DNA: TGTGCCAGCAGTAACACCCTGGGAGGGTCGGACACTGAAGCTTTCTTT. Translation gives CASSNTLGGSDTEAFF. This sequence joins TRBV25-1 and TRBJ1-1; no reliable D call. Germline V CDR1 and CDR2: MGHDK, SYGVNS. Trimming removed 5 bases from V and 3 bases from J, with 19 bases in between. There are 16 residues in the CDR3. The complete variable domain, with remaining parts taken from reference TRBV25-1 and TRBJ1-1, reads EADIYQTPRYLVIGTGKKITLECSQTMGHDKMYWYQQDPGMELHLIHYSYGVNSTEKGDLSSESTVSRIRTEHFPLTLESARPSHTSQYLCASSNTLGGSDTEAFFGQGTRLTVV.

V gene TRBV6-6 combines with J gene TRBJ1-6, with 7 bases fitting TRBD1. The CDR3 sequence is 17 residues long. CDR1 MNHNY and CDR2 SVGAGI come from the germline V gene (reference sequence). The junction had 8 bases not matched to a gene; V was cut back by 5 bases and J by 1 base. Written as DNA, the CDR3 is TGTGCCAGCAGTCTAACCAACAGGGGATCCTATAATTCACCCCTCCACTTT. It codes for CASSLTNRGSYNSPLHF.

The chain uses TRBV11-3 and TRBJ1-1; 8 bases are shared with TRBD1. The CDR3 has 14 residues. Trimming at V came to 5 bases and at J to 0 bases, leaving 2 bases not matched to a gene. Germline CDR1 reads SGHNT; CDR2 reads YENEEA. In DNA form, the CDR3 reads TGTGCCAGCAGCCGACAGGGGTTGAACACTGAAGCTTTCTTT. It yields the protein CASSRQGLNTEAFF.

This clone was recorded a few times. The rearrangement links TRBV28 to TRBJ1-2, with a weak D call TRBD1 (6 bases). V was pared by 8 bases and J by 7 bases, with 17 bases between. Looked up from germline, CDR1 is MDHEN and CDR2 is SYDVKM. This CDR3 has 13 amino acids. CDR3 residues: CASRAGTSSGYTF. The DNA for the CDR3 is TGTGCCAGCCGTGCCGGGACATCATCTGGCTACACCTTC.

This rearrangement joins TRBV7-3 to TRBJ2-3; 7 positions match TRBD2. Looked up from germline, CDR1 is SGHTA and CDR2 is FQGTGA. This CDR3 spans 13 amino acids. V lost 5 bases, J lost 5 bases, and 4 bases stayed unmatched. As DNA, the CDR3 is TGTGCCAGCAGCCAGCGGGATAGAGATACGCAGTATTTT. It yields the protein CASSQRDRDTQYF.

This rearrangement joins TRBV7-9 to TRBJ1-2; unclear D gene. Trimming left V 3 bases short and J 4 bases short, with 9 bases between. Germline values: CDR1 SEHNR, CDR2 FQNEAQ (reference sequence). The CDR3 consists of 13 residues. The CDR3 sequence: CASSLRGPYGYTF. The CDR3 DNA is TGTGCCAGCAGCTTGCGGGGTCCCTATGGCTACACCTTC.

V and J are TRBV6-1 and TRBJ1-6; the match to TRBD1 covers 7 bases. Germline loops: CDR1 MNHNS, CDR2 SASEGT. This CDR3 has 14 residues. V shed 2 bases and J 7 bases; nucleotides not matched to a gene: 2. Written as DNA, the CDR3 is TGTGCCAGCAGTGAAAGAGGGGGCAATTCACCCCTCCACTTT. Translation: CASSERGGNSPLHF.

V is TRBV19 and J is TRBJ1-1; D is possibly TRBD1 (5 bases). Germline loops: CDR1 LNHDA, CDR2 SQIVND (reference sequence). The CDR3 extends over 14 amino acids. V gave up 5 bases and J gave up 6 bases, with 16 bases separating them. The DNA of the CDR3 is TGTGCCAGTAGTCGGCAGGGTCTTCCCCCTGAAGCTTTCTTT. This translates into CASSRQGLPPEAFF.

The rearrangement links TRBV2 to TRBJ2-1; 12 bases are a match to TRBD1. Unmatched junction bases numbered 8, after V lost 6 bases and J lost 8 bases. The CDR3 has 15 residues. Germline CDR1 reads SNHLY; CDR2 reads FYNNEI. The CDR3 DNA reads TGTGCCAGCAGCGTTGGGACAGGGGGCTATCATGAGCAGTTCTTC. Its translation is CASSVGTGGYHEQFF. Supplemented by reference TRBV2 and TRBJ2-1, the full variable domain reads EPEVTQTPSHQVTQMGQEVILRCVPISNHLYFYWYRQILGQKVEFLVSFYNNEISEKSEIFDDQFSVERPDGSNFTLKIRSTKLEDSAMYFCASSVGTGGYHEQFFGPGTRLTVL.